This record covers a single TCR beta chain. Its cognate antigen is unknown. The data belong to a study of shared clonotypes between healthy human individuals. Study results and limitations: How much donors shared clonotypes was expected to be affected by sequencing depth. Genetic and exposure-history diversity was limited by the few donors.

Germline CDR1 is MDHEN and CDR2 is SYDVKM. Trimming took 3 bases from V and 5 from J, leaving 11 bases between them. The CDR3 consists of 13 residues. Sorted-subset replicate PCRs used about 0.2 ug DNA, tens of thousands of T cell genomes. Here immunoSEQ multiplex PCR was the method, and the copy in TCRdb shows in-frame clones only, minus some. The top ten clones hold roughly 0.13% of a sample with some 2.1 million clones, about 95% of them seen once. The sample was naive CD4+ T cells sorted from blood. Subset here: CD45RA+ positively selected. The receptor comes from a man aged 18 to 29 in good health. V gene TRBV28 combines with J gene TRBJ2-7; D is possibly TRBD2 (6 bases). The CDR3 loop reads CASSLGGPHEQYF. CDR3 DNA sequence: TGTGCCAGCAGTTTGGGAGGTCCCCACGAGCAGTACTTC.